A single sample is the source of the 21 T cell receptor beta chains below, sequenced in a study of T-cell reconstitution after alpha-beta-depleted transplantation in children. TCRbeta library preparation incorporated unique molecular identifiers. In TCRdb, the PCR reads were re-called with MiXCR into one record per CDR3 protein. The sample consists of around 200,000 distinct CDR3 sequences, roughly a tenth of them appearing once. This specimen consisted of PBMCs from the stem cell graft donor, obtained from the stem cell graft. These receptors were collected from a human donor who donated a stem cell graft to a child with acute lymphoblastic leukemia.

The V call is TRBV4-1, the J call TRBJ1-2; 8 bases agree with TRBD1. The germline V gene has CDR1 MGHRA and CDR2 YSYEKL. Trimming at V came to 2 bases and at J to 0 bases, leaving 8 bases not matched to a gene. This CDR3 region has 17 residues. This CDR3 reads CASSQSDRGDTNYGYTF. In DNA form, the CDR3 reads TGCGCCAGCAGCCAATCCGACAGGGGCGATACTAACTATGGCTACACCTTC.

This clonotype was seen many times. The rearrangement joins TRBV2 to TRBJ2-2; 13 bases map to TRBD2. This CDR3 comprises 17 residues. The V segment lost 4 bases and the J segment 4 bases; nucleotides outside the gene matches: 6. Germline CDR1 is SNHLY and CDR2 is FYNNEI. CDR3 loop: CASSAIRLAGGTGELFF. CDR3 sequence (DNA): TGTGCCAGCAGTGCCATAAGACTAGCGGGGGGCACCGGGGAGCTGTTTTTT.

This clonotype has ten or more counts. The chain links TRBV29-1 to TRBJ2-2; tentative D call: TRBD2 (5 bases). V was trimmed by 4 bases and J by 5 bases, leaving 11 bases between them. This CDR3 is built from 13 residues. Germline assignment: CDR1 SQVTM and CDR2 ANQGSEA. The DNA of the CDR3 is TGCAGCGTTGGACTGAGCGGTACCGGGGAGCTGTTTTTT. Its translation: CSVGLSGTGELFF.

This clonotype was seen more than once but under ten times. CDR3 in amino acids: CASSLVGAGGYTF. The CDR3 coding sequence is TGTGCCAGCAGCTTAGTCGGGGCCGGAGGCTACACCTTC. The chain carries TRBV7-2 and TRBJ1-2; TRBD1 is a possible D gene (5 bases). The V end was cut by 1 base, the J end by 8 bases, with 11 bases between. The CDR3 is 13 residues long. Germline lookup yields CDR1 SGHTA and CDR2 FQGNSA.

Ten or more counts support this clonotype. The rearrangement links TRBV5-1 to TRBJ2-1, with D maybe TRBD1 (6 bases). CDR1 is SGHRS and CDR2 is YFSETQ in the germline V gene. Trimming removed 5 bases from V and 0 bases from J, with 12 bases in between. This CDR3 has 15 amino acids. CDR3 region: CASSRDTRSYNEQFF. CDR3 bases: TGCGCCAGCAGTAGGGACACCCGCTCCTACAATGAGCAGTTCTTC.

This clonotype came up many times. The J gene is TRBJ2-5, the V gene TRBV3-1; D gene uncertain. The ends were cut back, 6 bases at V and 3 bases at J, with 11 bases in the middle. There are 13 residues in the CDR3. The germline V gene has CDR1 LGHDT and CDR2 YNNKEL (reference sequence). CDR3 bases: TGTGCCAGCAGGAGCCGGCAGGAAGAGACCCAGTACTTC. Its protein product is CASRSRQEETQYF.

This clonotype appeared many times. The chain has TRBV12-3 or TRBV12-4 and TRBJ1-2, with 8 bases that match TRBD1. This CDR3 region has 13 residues. The V segment lost 6 bases and the J segment 0 bases; nucleotides outside the gene matches: 0. The CDR3 nucleotides are TGTGCCAGCAGGGACAGGGCTAACTATGGCTACACCTTC. The encoded protein is CASRDRANYGYTF.

This clonotype has just a few counts. The chain has TRBV12-3 or TRBV12-4 and TRBJ2-7, with a tentative D call TRBD1 (6 bases). V was trimmed by 7 bases and J by 3 bases, leaving 16 bases between them. The CDR3 covers 14 residues. The CDR3, as DNA: TGTGCCAGCATTAAACAGGGAAGTCGCTACGAGCAGTACTTC. Its translation: CASIKQGSRYEQYF.

This clonotype was detected only a few times. This chain uses TRBV7-2 with TRBJ2-4; no clear D. This CDR3 region has 15 residues. V was trimmed by 5 bases and J by 0 bases, leaving 11 bases between them. Per germline, CDR1 SGHTA and CDR2 FQGNSA. CDR3 sequence reads: CASSPQVLAKNIQYF. CDR3 nucleotides: TGTGCCAGCAGCCCGCAGGTTTTAGCCAAAAACATTCAGTACTTC.

This clonotype was observed many times. The chain links TRBV7-2 to TRBJ2-3; D is uncertain. Germline V lookup: CDR1 SGHTA, CDR2 FQGNSA. Trimming left V 5 bases short and J 4 bases short, with 13 bases between. CDR3 length: 14 residues. The CDR3 DNA follows: TGTGCCAGCAGCCTACGCCAGAGCGCAGATACGCAGTATTTT. This encodes CASSLRQSADTQYF.

A note on this clonotype: A read error may be the cause here, since a much bigger clone is one base away. The missing conserved phenylalanine or tryptophan at the end of this CDR3 makes a read error likely. The gene calls are TRBV27 and TRBJ1-4; D unresolved. Trimming pared 6 bases from V and 7 bases from J, leaving 12 bases between. The CDR3 is 13 amino acids. CDR1 is MNHEY, CDR2 SMNVEV, per germline (reference sequence). CDR3 region: CASRLRGSEKLFY. The DNA of the CDR3 is TGTGCCAGCAGGTTGCGGGGTAGTGAAAAACTGTTTTAT.

V usage is TRBV20-1 and J usage is TRBJ2-5; 12 bases are shared with TRBD2. This CDR3 contains 15 residues. CDR1 is DFQATT, CDR2 SNEGSKA, per germline (reference sequence). Trimming removed 5 bases from V and 3 bases from J; junction bases left unmatched: 7. The DNA for the CDR3 is TGCAGTGCTGACGGGCTAGCGGGGGGGAAAGAGACCCAGTACTTC. Encoded protein: CSADGLAGGKETQYF.

This clonotype was picked up a small number of times. This chain uses TRBV18 with TRBJ2-1; D is possibly TRBD2 (6 bases). From germline, CDR1 is KGHSH and CDR2 LQKENI. V was cut by 3 bases and J by 5 bases, with 17 bases left in between. This CDR3 comprises 16 residues. The CDR3 bases are TGTGCCAGCTCACCCCGTGGGGGAGGATACGACAATGAGCAGTTCTTC. This sequence encodes CASSPRGGGYDNEQFF. Together with reference TRBV18 and TRBJ2-1, the CDR3 gives the full variable domain: NAGVMQNPRHLVRRRGQEARLRCSPMKGHSHVYWYRQLPEEGLKFMVYLQKENIIDESGMPKERFSAEFPKEGPSILRIQQVVRGDSAAYFCASSPRGGGYDNEQFFGPGTRLTVL.

V usage is TRBV4-1 and J usage is TRBJ2-7; TRBD2 aligns across 7 bases. CDR1 MGHRA and CDR2 YSYEKL come from the germline V gene. V was pared by 5 bases and J by 0 bases, with 16 bases of the junction left unmatched. The CDR3 is 18 residues long. CDR3 nucleotide sequence: TGCGCCAGCAGCGGAACATCACCGGCGGGGGAATACTCCTACGAGCAGTACTTC. Translating it yields CASSGTSPAGEYSYEQYF.

The chain recombines TRBV5-1 with TRBJ2-4; D is possibly TRBD1 (5 bases). Looked up from germline, CDR1 is SGHRS and CDR2 is YFSETQ. CDR3 length equals 13 residues. V lost 0 bases, J lost 5 bases, and 6 bases lay in between. CDR3 protein: CASSLGGENIQYF. CDR3 DNA: TGCGCCAGCAGCTTGGGGGGCGAAAACATTCAGTACTTC.

This rearrangement joins TRBV10-2 to TRBJ1-1; D uncertain. This CDR3 is 14 amino acids long. CDR1 is WSHSY and CDR2 is SAAADI in the germline V gene. V was trimmed by 6 bases and J by 2 bases, leaving 13 bases between them. The CDR3 region is CASSKAEANTEAFF. The CDR3 nucleotides are TGCGCCAGCAGCAAAGCTGAAGCAAACACTGAAGCTTTCTTT.

This clonotype turned up a few times. J is TRBJ2-5 and V is TRBV6-1, with no clear D. Trimming shortened V by 2 bases and J by 4 bases, and 5 bases separated the two germline ends. There are 12 residues in the CDR3. Germline-derived CDR1 and CDR2 are MNHNS and SASEGT. The CDR3 nucleotides are TGTGCCAGCAGTGAATTCAGAGAGACCCAGTACTTC. Protein: CASSEFRETQYF.

CDR3 region: CAWKGQGNTGELFF. In nucleotides, the CDR3 is TGTGCCTGGAAGGGACAGGGTAACACCGGGGAGCTGTTTTTT. The chain recombines TRBV30 with TRBJ2-2, with TRBD1 identical over 9 bases. Germline loops: CDR1 GTSNPN, CDR2 SVGIG (reference sequence). The CDR3 is 14 residues long. V trimming: 4 bases; J trimming: 2 bases; junction bases outside the gene matches: 2.

Written as DNA, the CDR3 is TGCAGTGCCTATGTCAGCGGGGATAACACAGATACGCAGTATTTT. It codes for CSAYVSGDNTDTQYF. The V and J genes are TRBV20-1 and TRBJ2-3; 7 bases fit TRBD2. This CDR3 spans 15 amino acids. V gave up 6 bases and J gave up 2 bases; unmatched junction bases: 11. Germline CDR1 reads DFQATT; CDR2 reads SNEGSKA (reference sequence).

This clonotype was counted between two and nine times. This CDR3 is CAWSFVNYGYTF. The CDR3 DNA follows: TGTGCCTGGAGTTTCGTTAACTATGGCTACACCTTC. V gene TRBV30 combines with J gene TRBJ1-2; no clear D. The germline V gene has CDR1 GTSNPN and CDR2 SVGIG (reference sequence). The CDR3 length is 12 residues. V was shortened by 2 bases and J by 1 base, with 5 bases between the two germline ends.

This clonotype was seen at least ten times. The chain has TRBV29-1 and TRBJ2-6; the D is unclear. Germline V gene lookup returns CDR1 SQVTM and CDR2 ANQGSEA. V lost 2 bases and J lost 4, with 9 bases in between. The CDR3 is made up of 14 amino acids. In nucleotides, the CDR3 is TGCAGCGTTGAATCAGCTTCAGGGGCCAACGTCCTGACTTTC. The encoded protein is CSVESASGANVLTF. The full variable domain, rest sourced from reference TRBV29-1 and TRBJ2-6, is SAVISQKPSRDICQRGTSLTIQCQVDSQVTMMFWYRQQPGQSLTLIATANQGSEATYESGFVIDKFPISRPNLTFSTLTVSNMSPEDSSIYLCSVESASGANVLTFGAGSRLTVL.